These 16 T cell receptor beta chains were all obtained from the same sample, sequenced in a study of cytomegalovirus exposure and HLA in healthy donors. Vbeta (60) and Jbeta (13) primers were used in the PCR. Assay: immunoSEQ multiplex PCR; the TCRdb copy retains only in-frame clones and omits some. The sample lists about 88,000 clones; 69% were seen once. Sequencing used PBMCs. The receptors originated from a man aged 45-65 years in good health and CMV-seronegative.

This chain uses TRBV5-5 with TRBJ1-3; TRBD1 might be the D (5 bases). V was trimmed by 1 base and J by 2 bases, leaving 7 bases between them. Germline V gives CDR1 SGHKS, CDR2 YYEKEE (reference sequence). The CDR3 is made up of 14 amino acids. The CDR3 sequence is CASSLTGPGNTIYF. DNA for the CDR3: TGTGCCAGCAGCTTGACAGGACCTGGAAACACCATATATTTT.

This chain joins TRBV9 and TRBJ1-2, with D unresolved. Per the germline V gene, CDR1 is SGDLS and CDR2 is YYNGEE. Trimming pared 4 bases from V and 4 bases from J, leaving 17 bases between. This CDR3 contains 15 residues. DNA of the CDR3: TGTGCCAGCAGCACGGACCTCACTCGGGGCTATGGCTACACCTTC. This encodes CASSTDLTRGYGYTF.

The V call is TRBV9, the J call TRBJ1-6; the D is unclear. V was pared by 0 bases and J by 6 bases, with 4 bases between. Germline CDR1 and CDR2: SGDLS and YYNGEE. This CDR3 spans 13 amino acids. The CDR3 loop reads CASSVGANSPLHF. The CDR3 region has the DNA TGTGCCAGCAGCGTAGGGGCTAATTCACCCCTCCACTTT.

The chain combines TRBV30 with TRBJ2-4; tentatively, D is TRBD2 (5 bases). CDR3 length: 14 residues. Looked up from germline, CDR1 is GTSNPN and CDR2 is SVGIG (reference sequence). V was trimmed by 4 bases and J by 7 bases, leaving 17 bases between them. The CDR3 sequence is CAWKPQERRNIQYF. CDR3 sequence (DNA): TGTGCCTGGAAGCCCCAGGAGCGGAGGAACATTCAGTACTTC.

This clone was observed a handful of times. The J gene is TRBJ2-3, the V gene TRBV7-3; tentatively, D is TRBD1 (5 bases). Germline CDR1 and CDR2: SGHTA and FQGTGA. V was pared by 1 base and J by 6 bases, with 14 bases between. This CDR3 contains 15 residues. DNA of the CDR3: TGTGCCAGCAGCTTAAATTCTGTCAGGGTTGATACGCAGTATTTT. It codes for CASSLNSVRVDTQYF.

This chain links TRBV4-1 with TRBJ2-7, with D unclear. V was pared by 2 bases and J by 5 bases, with 13 bases between. From germline, CDR1 is MGHRA and CDR2 YSYEKL. The CDR3 covers 14 residues. The CDR3 sequence is CASSQPSFPNEQYF. The DNA of the CDR3 is TGCGCCAGCAGCCAACCTAGTTTTCCCAACGAGCAGTACTTC.

Notes on this clone: An end of the junction does not agree with germline; a read error may underlie this. The gene calls are TRBV6-6 and TRBJ2-6; a weak D match, TRBD2 (7 bases). Germline CDR1 reads MNHNY; CDR2 reads SVGAGI (reference sequence). The length of the CDR3 is 13 residues. The CDR3 DNA reads TGTGCCAGCAATGAGGGGGGGGCCAACGTCTTGACTTTC. Translating it yields CASNEGGANVLTF.

V usage is TRBV5-1 and J usage is TRBJ1-2; D possibly corresponds to TRBD1 (6 bases). Germline values: CDR1 SGHRS, CDR2 YFSETQ. The V end lost 0 bases, the J end lost 4 bases, and 13 bases lay between the germline ends. The CDR3 is 15 residues long. This CDR3 is CASSLEGRGGYGYTF. CDR3 sequence (DNA): TGCGCCAGCAGCTTGGAAGGCAGGGGCGGCTATGGCTACACCTTC.

V is TRBV30 and J is TRBJ2-5; TRBD2 aligns across 8 bases. V gave up 0 bases and J gave up 7 bases; unmatched junction bases: 4. The germline CDR1 and CDR2 sequences are GTSNPN and SVGIG (reference sequence). This CDR3 is built from 13 residues. In DNA form, the CDR3 reads TGTGCCTGGAGTGTAGCGGGAGAGGGGACCCAGTACTTC. Protein sequence: CAWSVAGEGTQYF.

There are a few counts of this clone. V usage is TRBV11-2 and J usage is TRBJ1-1; tentative D call: TRBD1 (5 bases). Germline loops: CDR1 SGHAT, CDR2 FQNNGV. Trimming stripped 3 bases from V and 0 bases from J, with 8 bases between. The CDR3 spans 14 residues. CDR3 sequence: CASSFTGVNTEAFF. The DNA for the CDR3 is TGTGCCAGCAGCTTCACGGGGGTGAACACTGAAGCTTTCTTT.

V gene TRBV4-2 combines with J gene TRBJ2-1; 11 positions match TRBD2. With 4 bases clipped from V and 3 bases from J, the junction kept 2 bases outside the gene matches. This CDR3 is built from 15 residues. Germline CDR1 is LGHNA and CDR2 is YNFKEQ. CDR3 in amino acids: CASSPTSGNYNEQFF. Written as DNA, the CDR3 is TGTGCCAGCAGCCCGACTAGCGGGAACTACAATGAGCAGTTCTTC.

This clone was detected a few times. The chain couples TRBV6-5 to TRBJ2-7; 8 nucleotides line up with TRBD1. Trimming took 8 bases from V and 2 from J; bases not matched to a gene: 11. The CDR3 spans 15 residues. Germline loops: CDR1 MNHEY, CDR2 SVGAGI. The CDR3, as DNA: TGTGCCAGCGCCTCCCAGGGGGCGAGGACCTACGAGCAGTACTTC. Its translation is CASASQGARTYEQYF.

The chain uses TRBV5-1 and TRBJ2-5, with 9 nucleotides matching TRBD1. The V segment lost 5 bases and the J segment 5 bases; nucleotides outside the gene matches: 1. The CDR3 is made up of 12 amino acids. Germline V gene sequence: CDR1 SGHRS, CDR2 YFSETQ. This CDR3 reads CASRTGGETQYF. The CDR3 bases are TGCGCCAGCAGGACAGGGGGTGAGACCCAGTACTTC. The variable domain in full, completed from reference TRBV5-1 and TRBJ2-5, reads KAGVTQTPRYLIKTRGQQVTLSCSPISGHRSVSWYQQTPGQGLQFLFEYFSETQRNKGNFPGRFSGRQFSNSRSEMNVSTLELGDSALYLCASRTGGETQYFGPGTRLLVL.

This clone occurred a few times. The J gene is TRBJ2-3, the V gene TRBV7-9, with TRBD1 identical over 10 bases. Trimming at V came to 4 bases and at J to 5 bases, leaving 9 bases not matched to a gene. The CDR3 contains 16 residues. Germline CDR1 reads SEHNR; CDR2 reads FQNEAQ (reference sequence). The CDR3 spells CASSSIPGQGIDTQYF. CDR3 nucleotides: TGTGCCAGCAGCTCCATACCGGGACAGGGGATAGATACGCAGTATTTT.

This rearrangement joins TRBV7-9 to TRBJ1-2; TRBD1 is a possible D gene (5 bases). V shed 1 base and J shed 4 bases, with 10 bases lying between them. This CDR3 region has 14 residues. Germline V lookup: CDR1 SEHNR, CDR2 FQNEAQ (reference sequence). Written as DNA, the CDR3 is TGTGCCAGCAGCTTAGGGGGCATACTCTATGGCTACACCTTC. Encoded protein: CASSLGGILYGYTF.

This sequence joins TRBV7-2 and TRBJ1-4; D remains unclear. The V end lost 4 bases, the J end lost 4 bases, and 7 bases lay between the germline ends. The CDR3 length is 13 residues. CDR1 SGHTA and CDR2 FQGNSA come from the germline V gene. The chain's CDR3 is CASSYGNNEKLFF. CDR3 coding DNA: TGTGCCAGCAGCTACGGGAATAATGAAAAACTGTTTTTT. The entire variable domain, with the rest obtained from reference TRBV7-2 and TRBJ1-4, is as follows: GAGVSQSPSNKVTEKGKDVELRCDPISGHTALYWYRQSLGQGLEFLIYFQGNSAPDKSGLPSDRFSAERTGGSVSTLTIQRTQQEDSAVYLCASSYGNNEKLFFGSGTQLSVL.